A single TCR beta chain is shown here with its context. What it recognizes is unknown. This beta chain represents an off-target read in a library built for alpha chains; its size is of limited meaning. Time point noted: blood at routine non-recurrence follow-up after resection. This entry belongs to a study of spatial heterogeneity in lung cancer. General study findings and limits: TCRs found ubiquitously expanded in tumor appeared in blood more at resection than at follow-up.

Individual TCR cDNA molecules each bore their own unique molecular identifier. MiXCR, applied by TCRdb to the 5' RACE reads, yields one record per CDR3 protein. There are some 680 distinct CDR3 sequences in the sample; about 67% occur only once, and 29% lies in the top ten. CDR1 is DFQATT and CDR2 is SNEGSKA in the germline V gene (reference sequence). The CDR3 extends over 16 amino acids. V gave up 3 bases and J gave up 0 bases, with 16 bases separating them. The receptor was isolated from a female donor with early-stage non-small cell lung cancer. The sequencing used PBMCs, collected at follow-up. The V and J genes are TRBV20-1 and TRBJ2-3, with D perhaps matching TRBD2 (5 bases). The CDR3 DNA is TGCAGTGCTAGTCTAAGGGCGGGCGGAAGCACAGATACGCAGTATTTT. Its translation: CSASLRAGGSTDTQYF.